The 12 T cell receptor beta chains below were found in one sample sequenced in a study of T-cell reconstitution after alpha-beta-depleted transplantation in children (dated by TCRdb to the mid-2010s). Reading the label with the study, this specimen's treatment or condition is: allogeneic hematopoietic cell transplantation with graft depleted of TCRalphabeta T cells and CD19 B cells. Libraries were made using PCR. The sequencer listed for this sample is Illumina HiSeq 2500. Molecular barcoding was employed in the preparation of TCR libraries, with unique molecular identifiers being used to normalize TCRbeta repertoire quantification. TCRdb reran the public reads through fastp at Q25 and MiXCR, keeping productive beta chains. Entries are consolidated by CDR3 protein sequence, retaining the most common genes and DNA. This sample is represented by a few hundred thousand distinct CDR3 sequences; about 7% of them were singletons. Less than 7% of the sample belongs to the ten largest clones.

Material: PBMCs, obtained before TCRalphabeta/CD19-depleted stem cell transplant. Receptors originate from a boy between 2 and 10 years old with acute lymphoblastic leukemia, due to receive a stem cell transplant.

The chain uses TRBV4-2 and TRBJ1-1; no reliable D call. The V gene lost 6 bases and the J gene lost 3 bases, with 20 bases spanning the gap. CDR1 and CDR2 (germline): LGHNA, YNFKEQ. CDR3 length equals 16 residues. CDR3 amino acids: CASRVRGSGEDTEAFF. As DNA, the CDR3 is TGTGCCAGCAGAGTCCGTGGGAGCGGAGAGGACACTGAAGCTTTCTTT.

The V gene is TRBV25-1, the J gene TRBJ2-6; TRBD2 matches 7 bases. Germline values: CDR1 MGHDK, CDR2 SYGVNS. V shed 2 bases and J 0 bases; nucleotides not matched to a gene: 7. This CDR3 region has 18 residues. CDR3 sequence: CASSEGWGGSSGANVLTF. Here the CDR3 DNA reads TGTGCCAGCAGTGAAGGCTGGGGGGGTAGCTCTGGGGCCAACGTCCTGACTTTC.

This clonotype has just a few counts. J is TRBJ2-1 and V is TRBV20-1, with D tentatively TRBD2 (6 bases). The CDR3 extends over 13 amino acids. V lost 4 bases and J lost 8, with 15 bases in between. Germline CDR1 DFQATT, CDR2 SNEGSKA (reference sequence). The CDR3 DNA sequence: TGCAGTGCTACACTAGCCCCATTGGATGAGCAGTTCTTC. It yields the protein CSATLAPLDEQFF.

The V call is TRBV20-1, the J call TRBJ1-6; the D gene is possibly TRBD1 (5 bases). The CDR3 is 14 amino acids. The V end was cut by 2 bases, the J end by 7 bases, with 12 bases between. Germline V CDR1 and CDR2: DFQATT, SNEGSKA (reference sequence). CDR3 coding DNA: TGCAGTGCTAGAAACGACAGAACGAATTCACCCCTCCACTTT. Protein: CSARNDRTNSPLHF.

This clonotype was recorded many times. The CDR3 bases are TGTGCCAGCAGTTTCAGGTCCCGCTACGAGCAGTACTTC. As protein: CASSFRSRYEQYF. The chain is built from TRBV6-2 or TRBV6-3 and TRBJ2-7, with no clear D. Germline loops: CDR1 MNHEY, CDR2 SVGEGT. V lost 4 bases and J 3 bases, leaving 10 bases between the germline ends. The CDR3 is 13 amino acids.

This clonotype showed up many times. CDR3 region: CASSLAGGNQPQHF. CDR3 bases: TGTGCCAGCAGTTTAGCGGGGGGCAATCAGCCCCAGCATTTT. The V call is TRBV12-3 or TRBV12-4, the J call TRBJ1-5; D might be TRBD1 (5 bases). V was pared by 0 bases and J by 2 bases, with 5 bases between. The CDR3 spans 14 residues.

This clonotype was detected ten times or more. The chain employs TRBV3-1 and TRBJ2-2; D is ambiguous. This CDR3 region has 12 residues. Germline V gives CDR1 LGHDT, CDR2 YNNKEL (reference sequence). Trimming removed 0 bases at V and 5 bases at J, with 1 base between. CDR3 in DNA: TGTGCCAGCAGCCAAGAGACCGGGGAGCTGTTTTTT. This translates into CASSQETGELFF.

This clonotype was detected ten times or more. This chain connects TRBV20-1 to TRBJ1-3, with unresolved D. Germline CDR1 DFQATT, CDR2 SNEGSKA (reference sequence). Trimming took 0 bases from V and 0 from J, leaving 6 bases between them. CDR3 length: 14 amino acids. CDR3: CSARDKTSGNTIYF. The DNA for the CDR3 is TGCAGTGCTAGAGATAAGACCTCTGGAAACACCATATATTTT.

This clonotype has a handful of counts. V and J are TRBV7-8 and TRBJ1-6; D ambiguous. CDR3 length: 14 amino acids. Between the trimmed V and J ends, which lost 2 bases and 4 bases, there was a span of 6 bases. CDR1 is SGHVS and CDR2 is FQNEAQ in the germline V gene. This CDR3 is CASSLSEYNSPLHF. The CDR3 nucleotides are TGTGCCAGCAGCTTATCAGAGTATAATTCACCCCTCCACTTT.

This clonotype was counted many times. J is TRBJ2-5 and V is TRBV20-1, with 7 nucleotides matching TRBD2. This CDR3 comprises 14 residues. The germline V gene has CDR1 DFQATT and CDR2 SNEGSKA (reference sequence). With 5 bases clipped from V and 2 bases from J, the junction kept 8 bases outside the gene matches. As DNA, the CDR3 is TGCAGTGCTCAAAAAGCGGGGTTACAAGAGACCCAGTACTTC. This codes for CSAQKAGLQETQYF.

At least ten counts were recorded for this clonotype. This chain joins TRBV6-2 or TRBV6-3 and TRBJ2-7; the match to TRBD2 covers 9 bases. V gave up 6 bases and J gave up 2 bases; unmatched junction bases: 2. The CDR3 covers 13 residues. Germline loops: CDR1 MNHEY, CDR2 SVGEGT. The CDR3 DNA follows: TGTGCCAGCAGACTAGCGGGCCCCTACGAGCAGTACTTC. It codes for CASRLAGPYEQYF.

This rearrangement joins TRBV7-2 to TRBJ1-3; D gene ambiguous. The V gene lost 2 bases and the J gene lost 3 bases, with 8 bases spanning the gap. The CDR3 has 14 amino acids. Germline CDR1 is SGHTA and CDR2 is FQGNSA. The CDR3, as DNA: TGTGCCAGCAGCTTAACGGGAATTGGAAACACCATATATTTT. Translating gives CASSLTGIGNTIYF.